Below, 11 T cell receptor beta chains from the same sample are listed, as sequenced in a study of Ad26.COV2.S vaccination and SARS-CoV-2 variants. Assay: immunoSEQ multiplex PCR; the TCRdb copy retains only in-frame clones and omits some. Among 200,000 to 250,000 clones listed, roughly 88% were seen once. Stated treatment: over 15 received Ad26.COV2.S at low or high dose, single or two shots; 5 received placebo; per-sample allocation not given. Day 63 following the first vaccine or placebo injection was when the samples were taken. Specimen: peripheral blood, collected in a trial of Ad26.COV2.S vaccine versus placebo. The receptors come from a person aged 18-60 years who received the Ad26.COV2.S COVID-19 vaccine or a placebo.

The chain has TRBV2 and TRBJ1-5; maybe TRBD1 (5 bases). Per the germline V gene, CDR1 is SNHLY and CDR2 is FYNNEI. This CDR3 region has 15 residues. Trimming cost V 6 bases and J 3 bases, with 15 bases left between them. The CDR3 sequence is CASRGTRVTNQPQHF. The CDR3 nucleotides are TGTGCCAGCAGGGGGACGAGGGTGACCAATCAGCCCCAGCATTTT.

The V and J genes are TRBV19 and TRBJ2-3, with a weak D call TRBD1 (7 bases). Germline CDR1 and CDR2: LNHDA and SQIVND (reference sequence). This CDR3 has 12 amino acids. V was cut by 6 bases and J by 7 bases, with 11 bases left in between. The DNA for the CDR3 is TGTGCCAGTAGCCCAGGGGGGTATACGCAGTATTTT. Translated, it gives CASSPGGYTQYF.

The gene calls are TRBV6-5 and TRBJ2-1, with 7 bases lining up with TRBD2. Germline V gives CDR1 MNHEY, CDR2 SVGAGI. The V gene end was trimmed by 0 bases and the J gene end by 4 bases; junction bases not matched to a gene: 6. The CDR3 is 16 amino acids. Written as DNA, the CDR3 is TGTGCCAGCAGTTACTCCCCTAGCGGATATTACAATGAGCAGTTCTTC. Amino acids: CASSYSPSGYYNEQFF.

V is TRBV19 and J is TRBJ2-1, with D unclear. Germline V gene data show CDR1 as LNHDA and CDR2 as SQIVND (reference sequence). The CDR3 runs to 15 residues. Trimming pared 4 bases from V and 5 bases from J, leaving 15 bases between. In nucleotides, the CDR3 is TGTGCCAGTAGTAGAGTCCGGAACCTAAACAATGAGCAGTTCTTC. Its protein product is CASSRVRNLNNEQFF.

The J gene is TRBJ1-4, the V gene TRBV5-1, with 8 bases matching TRBD1. J was trimmed by 1 base and V by 3 bases; bases with no gene match: 5. Germline loops: CDR1 SGHRS, CDR2 YFSETQ. The length of the CDR3 is 16 residues. The CDR3 sequence is CASSSNRGGTNEKLFF. The CDR3 DNA is TGCGCCAGCAGCTCGAACAGGGGGGGAACTAATGAAAAACTGTTTTTT.

This clone was counted between two and nine times. The rearrangement joins TRBV3-1 (or the pseudogene TRBV3-2) to TRBJ1-2, with D unresolved. The CDR3 loop spans 13 amino acids. Germline loops: CDR1 LGHDT, CDR2 YNNKEL (reference sequence). Trimming removed 1 base at V and 0 bases at J, with 3 bases between. CDR3 sequence (DNA): TGTGCCAGCAGCCAAGGCACTAACTATGGCTACACCTTC. Its protein is CASSQGTNYGYTF.

This clone was counted once. The CDR3 loop reads CASSFGVAGVYKTQYF. CDR3 sequence (DNA): TGCGCCAGCAGCTTCGGGGTAGCGGGGGTCTACAAGACCCAGTACTTC. The V gene is TRBV5-1, the J gene TRBJ2-5; 9 nucleotides agree with TRBD2. The germline CDR1 and CDR2 sequences are SGHRS and YFSETQ. This CDR3 has 16 amino acids. Trimming cost V 2 bases and J 6 bases; bases outside gene matches: 11.

This clone was picked up one time. This sequence joins TRBV30 and TRBJ2-2, with D tentatively TRBD1 or TRBD2 (6 bases each). The CDR3 consists of 20 residues. V dropped 0 bases and J dropped 4 bases, with 27 bases sitting between them. Germline V lookup: CDR1 GTSNPN, CDR2 SVGIG (reference sequence). The CDR3 spells CAWSVIRWLTAEGGTGELFF. The CDR3 nucleotides are TGTGCCTGGAGTGTAATAAGGTGGTTGACTGCGGAGGGGGGCACCGGGGAGCTGTTTTTT.

The chain has TRBV7-9 and TRBJ2-1; D remains unclear. The V gene's germline CDR1 is SEHNR and CDR2 FQNEAQ (reference sequence). Trimming took off 4 bases at V and 6 bases at J, with 16 bases between the two ends. The CDR3 consists of 15 residues. CDR3 loop: CASSSTSPSLNEQFF. The CDR3 nucleotides are TGTGCCAGCAGCTCAACCAGCCCTAGTCTCAATGAGCAGTTCTTC.

The chain recombines TRBV10-3 with TRBJ2-7; TRBD2 matches at 7 bases. CDR1 and CDR2 (germline): ENHRY, SYGVKD. V was pared by 3 bases and J by 0 bases, with 17 bases of the junction left unmatched. CDR3 length equals 19 residues. DNA of the CDR3: TGTGCCATCAGTGACCCGTCTGAGGCTAGGCGGGGGAACTCCTACGAGCAGTACTTC. Translation gives CAISDPSEARRGNSYEQYF.

The chain has TRBV28 and TRBJ2-7; 8 bases match TRBD1. V lost 3 bases, J lost 5 bases, and 6 bases stayed unmatched. The CDR3 runs to 14 residues. Germline CDR1 is MDHEN and CDR2 is SYDVKM. CDR3 residues: CASSLETGADEQYF. For the CDR3, the DNA is TGTGCCAGCAGTTTGGAGACAGGGGCGGACGAGCAGTACTTC.